The T cell receptor (beta chain) under discussion was sequenced for a study of regulatory T cells in long-lasting Graves disease. Study results and limitations: Sharing of public clonotypes was greater in persistent patients (about 2,700) than in new patients (around 1,000).

A word on this clonotype: The antigen is undetermined. A much larger clone lies one base from this, so it may be a read error.

Library construction for TCR beta used iRepertoire HTBI primers and Arm-PCR of CDR3 regions. TCRdb reprocessed the multiplex PCR reads with MiXCR, giving one entry per CDR3 protein. The table has about 530,000 distinct CDR3 sequences, roughly a sixth seen once. Time point defined: newly diagnosed GD, antithyroid drugs for less than 3 months. Researchers made the TCR library from RNA that was extracted from PBMCs. The germline V and J ends were trimmed by 0 bases and 4 bases, with 7 bases remaining between them. The CDR3 totals 14 residues. CDR1 and CDR2 from the germline V gene are SGHRS and YFSETQ. These data also featured in a second study, about T cells in Graves' hyperthyroidism and ophthalmopathy. That source notes: Aged 18 to 65, the patients had hyperthyroidism that was newly diagnosed and had lasted under 2 months. The TCR CDR3 was amplified in a first-round RT-PCR using the HTBI primer set.

The source is a middle-aged woman with Graves disease. The sample consisted of peripheral blood mononuclear cells (PBMCs), taken at new diagnosis, from a patient treated with antithyroid drugs. The rearrangement uses TRBV5-1 and TRBJ2-2; D is perhaps TRBD2 (5 bases). The CDR3 DNA follows: TGCGCCAGCAGCTTGGCCACTAGCACCGGGGAGCTGTTTTTT. Translated: CASSLATSTGELFF.